This TCR beta chain is drawn from a study of control samples from healthy donors and cancer patients (dated by TCRdb to about 2020). Points on this clone: Its antigen is unknown. No base-level quality is on record; no much larger clone is a single base apart.

The library was prepared using the immunoSEQ multiplex PCR assay. TCRdb took this table from immuneACCESS and kept in-frame rearrangements with V and J called. Such tables lack part of the clones; where checked against another copy, unresolved V genes explain under half of the gap, and the rest is unexplained. Counted in this sample were around 120,000 clones; around 87% of them appeared once. Around 9.4% of the sample lies in the top ten. The germline V gene (reference sequence) provides CDR1 SSHAT and CDR2 FNYEAQ. CDR3 length: 14 amino acids, cysteine to phenylalanine. The kept DNA is CDR3 alone, 42 bases in frame from the first base. Trimming removed 1 base from V and 6 bases from J, leaving 13 bases between the germline ends.

The source is a man in his forties in good health. This sequence uses TRBV7-7 and TRBJ2-7; TRBD2 is a weak D gene call, 5 bases matching. Sequencing input: blood. The CDR3 protein: CASSLEGLTGEQYF. The DNA sequence is as follows: TGTGCCAGCAGCTTAGAAGGACTTACGGGCGAGCAGTACTTC. With all but the CDR3 taken from the reference TRBV7-7 and TRBJ2-7 genes, the full variable domain is: GAGVSQSPRYKVTKRGQDVTLRCDPISSHATLYWYQQALGQGPEFLTYFNYEAQPDKSGLPSDRFSAERPEGSISTLTIQRTEQRDSAMYRCASSLEGLTGEQYFGPGTRLTVT.